Following are 5 T cell receptor beta chains from one sample sequenced in a study of cytomegalovirus exposure and HLA in healthy donors (TCRdb year 2017). Libraries were made using the immunoSEQ multiplex PCR assay. The multiplex PCR relied on a mix of 60 forward primers for TCR Vbeta segments and 13 reverse primers for TCR Jbeta segments. TCRdb took over this immuneACCESS table, retaining in-frame rearrangements with V and J assigned. Such tables are incomplete; in checked studies, under half of the missing clones stem from an unresolved V gene, and the remainder is unexplained. The sample has under 60,000 clones on record, 70% to 85% of them singletons. The ten biggest clones cover 2.5% to 3% of the sample. The sample comprised PBMCs. Source of these receptors: a man in his forties or fifties in good health and CMV-seronegative.

The rearrangement links TRBV7-9 to TRBJ1-5; 7 nucleotides agree with TRBD1. The ends lost 5 bases at V and 3 bases at J; junction bases unmatched: 4. The CDR3 is made up of 14 amino acids. From germline, CDR1 is SEHNR and CDR2 FQNEAQ (reference sequence). The CDR3 sequence is CASSPGQFNQPQHF. DNA of the CDR3: TGTGCCAGCAGCCCGGGACAGTTCAATCAGCCCCAGCATTTT.

The table lists this clone with a few counts. The chain employs TRBV5-1 and TRBJ2-7; 9 nucleotides line up with TRBD1. The CDR3 is 14 residues long. Per germline, CDR1 SGHRS and CDR2 YFSETQ. Trimming removed 3 bases from V and 4 bases from J; junction bases left unmatched: 5. CDR3 residues: CASSWGQGGYEQYF. The CDR3 nucleotides are TGCGCCAGCAGCTGGGGACAGGGTGGGTACGAGCAGTACTTC.

This chain uses TRBV10-3 with TRBJ1-1; the D is unclear. This CDR3 has 14 residues. From germline, CDR1 is ENHRY and CDR2 SYGVKD. Trimming cost V 3 bases and J 2 bases, with 10 bases left between them. The CDR3 spells CAISDPGLNTEAFF. CDR3 in DNA: TGTGCCATCAGTGACCCAGGACTTAACACTGAAGCTTTCTTT.

The chain uses TRBV6-5 and TRBJ1-4; tentative D call: TRBD1 (6 bases). Germline V gives CDR1 MNHEY, CDR2 SVGAGI. V lost 3 bases and J 7 bases, leaving 12 bases between the germline ends. The CDR3 is 14 amino acids. CDR3 coding DNA: TGTGCCAGCAGTTATTGGCAGGGGAGTGAAAAACTGTTTTTT. Translated: CASSYWQGSEKLFF.

This rearrangement joins TRBV29-1 to TRBJ1-5, with D maybe TRBD1 (5 bases). The CDR3 is made up of 12 amino acids. Germline V gives CDR1 SQVTM, CDR2 ANQGSEA. The V and J ends lost 6 bases and 2 bases respectively, with 8 bases between them. The CDR3 protein is CSVREGNQPQHF. The CDR3 nucleotides read TGCAGCGTCAGGGAGGGCAATCAGCCCCAGCATTTT.